The 21 T cell receptor beta chains below were found in one sample sequenced in a study of T and B cells in COVID-19 patients. BIOMED2 TRB-A/B primer pools were used in multiplex TRB PCR. TCRdb reanalysed the multiplex PCR reads using MiXCR and keeps one entry per CDR3 protein. The table shows a few thousand distinct CDR3 sequences, with about 25% occurring only once. From blood, about 250-550 ng of genomic DNA served as TRB template. Sequenced: blood. The receptors were gathered from a human donor with active COVID-19.

The sample holds a few counts of this clonotype. The J gene is TRBJ2-2, the V gene TRBV7-2; D possibly corresponds to TRBD1 (6 bases). V was trimmed by 5 bases and J by 6 bases, leaving 13 bases between them. Germline lookup yields CDR1 SGHTA and CDR2 FQGNSA. The CDR3 extends over 14 amino acids. DNA for the CDR3: TGTGCCAGCAGCCCACCAGGGGTCCCCGGGGAGCTGTTTTTT. Translating gives CASSPPGVPGELFF.

This clonotype is termed medium-sized. This chain joins TRBV6-5 and TRBJ2-4, with D perhaps TRBD2 (7 bases). Trimming removed 8 bases from V and 0 bases from J, with 11 bases in between. The CDR3 is 14 residues long. Germline CDR1 MNHEY, CDR2 SVGAGI. The CDR3 region has the DNA TGTGCCAGCGGGAGGGGGATAGCCAAAAACATTCAGTACTTC. It translates to CASGRGIAKNIQYF.

This clonotype was recorded at least ten times. The chain combines TRBV5-6 with TRBJ2-2; D is tentatively TRBD1 or TRBD2 (6 bases each). CDR3 length: 14 residues. Germline V CDR1 and CDR2: SGHDT, YYEEEE. Trimming removed 2 bases from V and 6 bases from J, with 11 bases in between. The CDR3 here is CASSFPGGPGELFF. In DNA, the CDR3 is TGTGCCAGCAGCTTCCCCGGGGGCCCCGGGGAGCTGTTTTTT.

This clonotype has a handful of counts. The V call is TRBV20-1, the J call TRBJ1-1; D gene ambiguous. The germline gives CDR1 DFQATT, CDR2 SNEGSKA (reference sequence). Trimming took off 5 bases at V and 1 base at J, with 17 bases between the two ends. This CDR3 has 15 amino acids. The chain's CDR3 is CSASLIRAGNTEAFF. The CDR3 DNA reads as TGCAGTGCTTCTCTGATCCGGGCCGGGAACACTGAAGCTTTCTTT.

This clonotype is medium-sized within its sample. This chain links TRBV6-1 with TRBJ2-7, with no clear D. CDR1 MNHNS and CDR2 SASEGT come from the germline V gene. The V end lost 1 base, the J end lost 4 bases, and 2 bases lay between the germline ends. The CDR3 consists of 11 residues. CDR3 region: CASSEGYEQYF. The CDR3 coding sequence is TGTGCCAGCAGTGAAGGGTACGAGCAGTACTTC.

The chain links TRBV20-1 to TRBJ1-6, with TRBD1 matching over 9 bases. Judging by the DNA end, TRBJ1-1 fits better; the J call may be wrong. CDR3 size: 13 residues. Germline V gene data show CDR1 as DFQATT and CDR2 as SNEGSKA (reference sequence). The CDR3 reads CSARGTGEDEAFF. The DNA of the CDR3 is TGCAGTGCTAGAGGGACAGGGGAGGATGAAGCTTTCTTT.

This rearrangement joins TRBV20-1 to TRBJ2-1; D remains ambiguous. The CDR3 is 15 residues long. V was pared by 5 bases and J by 8 bases, with 22 bases between. Per the germline V gene, CDR1 is DFQATT and CDR2 is SNEGSKA (reference sequence). CDR3 sequence: CSAADPRDPGDEQFF. For the CDR3, the DNA is TGCAGTGCTGCCGACCCCAGAGACCCTGGCGATGAGCAGTTCTTC.

The sample holds a few counts of this clonotype. This chain uses TRBV5-1 with TRBJ1-4; 8 bases are a match to TRBD1. From germline, CDR1 is SGHRS and CDR2 YFSETQ. With V trimmed by 0 bases and J by 2 bases, 6 bases remained unmatched. CDR3 length: 17 residues. CDR3 protein: CASSLEYGQGTNEKLFF. CDR3 DNA: TGCGCCAGCAGCTTGGAATATGGACAGGGCACTAATGAAAAACTGTTTTTT.

There are many counts of this clonotype. The rearrangement links TRBV5-4 to TRBJ1-1, with a weak D call TRBD1 (5 bases). The length of the CDR3 is 14 residues. Germline V CDR1 and CDR2: SGHNT, YYREEE (reference sequence). Trimming cost V 0 bases and J 3 bases, with 9 bases left between them. This chain's CDR3 is CASSLETEDTEAFF. DNA for the CDR3: TGTGCCAGCAGCTTGGAGACAGAGGACACTGAAGCTTTCTTT.

The chain uses TRBV19 and TRBJ2-3; 11 bases map to TRBD2. The J segment lost 5 bases and the V segment lost 5 bases, leaving 6 bases of the junction unmatched. The CDR3 length is 15 residues. Germline V gene sequence: CDR1 LNHDA, CDR2 SQIVND (reference sequence). CDR3 loop: CASSLTSGEEDTQYF. The CDR3 DNA reads TGTGCCAGTAGTCTGACTAGCGGGGAGGAAGATACGCAGTATTTT.

This clonotype occurred many times. This chain joins TRBV10-1 and TRBJ2-3, with TRBD2 matching over 9 bases. The CDR3 sequence is 14 residues long. Trimming cost V 1 base and J 5 bases; bases outside gene matches: 1. Germline CDR1 is WNHNN and CDR2 is SYGVQD (reference sequence). CDR3 sequence: CASSELAGEDTQYF. The CDR3 region has the DNA TGCGCCAGCAGTGAGTTAGCGGGAGAAGATACGCAGTATTTT.

This clonotype is classed as medium-sized. This sequence joins TRBV19 and TRBJ2-4, with D uncertain. Germline V gene data show CDR1 as LNHDA and CDR2 as SQIVND (reference sequence). The CDR3 length is 14 residues. V gave up 3 bases and J gave up 6 bases, with 12 bases separating them. The DNA for the CDR3 is TGTGCCAGTAGTATCCGCCAGACGGGAAACATTCAGTACTTC. Translation gives CASSIRQTGNIQYF.

This clonotype came up many times. This chain joins TRBV18 and TRBJ1-1; no firm D call. The CDR3 contains 13 residues. V lost 4 bases, J lost 0 bases, and 6 bases lay in between. From germline, CDR1 is KGHSH and CDR2 LQKENI. CDR3 sequence reads: CASSQGMNTEAFF. The DNA of the CDR3 is TGTGCCAGCTCACAGGGAATGAACACTGAAGCTTTCTTT.

V gene TRBV7-2 combines with J gene TRBJ1-1, with 7 bases fitting TRBD1. The CDR3 sequence is 14 residues long. Germline assignment: CDR1 SGHTA and CDR2 FQGNSA. J was trimmed by 5 bases and V by 3 bases; bases with no gene match: 6. CDR3 sequence (DNA): TGTGCCAGCAGCTTTGAGGGGGCGCGAACTGAAGCTTTCTTT. Residues: CASSFEGARTEAFF.

By sample fraction, this clonotype is medium-sized (0.01 to 0.1%). The chain carries TRBV6-1 and TRBJ2-5, with D possibly TRBD2 on 6 matching bases. The CDR3 contains 15 residues. The germline V gene has CDR1 MNHNS and CDR2 SASEGT. The V and J ends lost 8 bases and 7 bases respectively, with 23 bases between them. This chain's CDR3 is CASEVDHGPGVTQYF. In DNA, the CDR3 is TGTGCCAGCGAGGTCGACCATGGGCCGGGGGTGACCCAGTACTTC.

Of note for this clonotype: A read error may produce the germline difference seen at one junction end. The gene calls are TRBV18 and TRBJ1-3; D remains ambiguous. Per germline, CDR1 KGHSH and CDR2 LQKENI. The CDR3 is made up of 16 amino acids. The DNA of the CDR3 is TGTGCCAGCTTACCAGCTTCGGACGGATCTGGAAACACCATATATTTT. Amino acid sequence: CASLPASDGSGNTIYF.

In its sample, this clonotype was seen a few times. The V gene is TRBV5-1, the J gene TRBJ1-1; D is undetermined. The CDR3 contains 14 residues. The germline V gene has CDR1 SGHRS and CDR2 YFSETQ. Trimming removed 2 bases at V and 1 base at J, with 9 bases between. The CDR3 coding sequence is TGCGCCAGCAGCTTTGGGTGGGAGAACACTGAAGCTTTCTTT. Translated, it gives CASSFGWENTEAFF. The complete variable domain, with remaining parts taken from reference TRBV5-1 and TRBJ1-1, reads KAGVTQTPRYLIKTRGQQVTLSCSPISGHRSVSWYQQTPGQGLQFLFEYFSETQRNKGNFPGRFSGRQFSNSRSEMNVSTLELGDSALYLCASSFGWENTEAFFGQGTRLTVV.

This clonotype is classed as medium-sized. The chain has TRBV27 and TRBJ2-7, with TRBD1 matching 10 bases. The junction had 7 bases not matched to a gene; V was cut back by 6 bases and J by 2 bases. Looked up from germline, CDR1 is MNHEY and CDR2 is SMNVEV (reference sequence). The CDR3 consists of 15 residues. CDR3: CASSRRTGGTYEQYF. In DNA, the CDR3 is TGTGCCAGCAGCCGAAGGACAGGGGGGACCTACGAGCAGTACTTC.

This chain uses TRBV7-9 with TRBJ2-5; D gene ambiguous. This CDR3 has 15 amino acids. The germline V and J ends were trimmed by 1 base and 5 bases, with 14 bases remaining between them. Germline V CDR1 and CDR2: SEHNR, FQNEAQ (reference sequence). CDR3 in amino acids: CASSLDLEGVETQYF. The CDR3 DNA sequence: TGTGCCAGCAGCTTAGACCTTGAAGGAGTGGAGACCCAGTACTTC.

This clonotype is judged medium-sized. The gene calls are TRBV18 and TRBJ2-1; tentatively, D is TRBD1 (5 bases). Germline CDR1 reads KGHSH; CDR2 reads LQKENI. The CDR3 is 19 residues long. The germline V and J ends were trimmed by 3 bases and 8 bases, with 29 bases remaining between them. CDR3 loop: CASSPPSSLSGRKGYEQFF. In DNA, the CDR3 is TGTGCCAGCTCACCCCCCTCGTCGCTTTCAGGGCGGAAGGGTTATGAGCAGTTCTTC.

The rearrangement links TRBV7-2 to TRBJ2-3; tentative D call: TRBD2 (5 bases). Trimming removed 2 bases from V and 4 bases from J, with 10 bases in between. This CDR3 has 14 amino acids. From germline, CDR1 is SGHTA and CDR2 FQGNSA. In DNA form, the CDR3 reads TGTGCCAGCAGCTTAATTAGCGACGCAGATACGCAGTATTTT. Its protein product is CASSLISDADTQYF.